This entry concerns a single T cell receptor (beta chain). This entry comes from a study of blood T cell repertoires in COVID-19. Germline assignment: CDR1 SGHTA and CDR2 FQGNSA. CDR3 length equals 13 residues. Deletions cut 6 bases from V and 10 bases from J, with 13 bases between. How the authors handled the data: Amplification with reference gene primers provided the estimates of nucleated cell counts. The repertoire was sequenced with immunoSEQ multiplex PCR; TCRdb's copy has only in-frame clones and lacks some. D and trimming come from the DNA, and the V and J calls and clone size come from that table. The data contain roughly 78,000 clones, 83% of them singletons.

The sequence was obtained from an elderly woman with acute or convalescent COVID-19. Sequenced material: peripheral blood. This sequence joins TRBV7-2 and TRBJ1-6, with D perhaps matching TRBD1 (5 bases). CDR3 sequence: CASRPGTGSPLHF. CDR3 nucleotides: TGTGCCAGCAGGCCCGGCACAGGCTCACCCCTCCACTTT.